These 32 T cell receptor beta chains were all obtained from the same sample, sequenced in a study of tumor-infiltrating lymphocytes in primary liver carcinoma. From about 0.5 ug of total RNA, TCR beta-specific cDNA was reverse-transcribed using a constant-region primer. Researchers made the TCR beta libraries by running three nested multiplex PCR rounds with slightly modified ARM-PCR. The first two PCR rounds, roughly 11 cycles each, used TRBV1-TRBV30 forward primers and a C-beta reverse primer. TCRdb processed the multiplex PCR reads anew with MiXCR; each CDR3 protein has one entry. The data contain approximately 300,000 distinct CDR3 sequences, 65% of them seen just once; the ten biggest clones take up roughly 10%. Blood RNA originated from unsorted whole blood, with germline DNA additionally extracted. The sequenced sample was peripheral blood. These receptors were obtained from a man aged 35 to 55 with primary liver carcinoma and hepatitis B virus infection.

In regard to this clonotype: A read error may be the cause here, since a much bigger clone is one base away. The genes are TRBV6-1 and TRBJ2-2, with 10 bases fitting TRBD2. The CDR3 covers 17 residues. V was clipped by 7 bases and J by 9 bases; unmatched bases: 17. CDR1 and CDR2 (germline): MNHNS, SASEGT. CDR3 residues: CASIPLRSLAGERELFF. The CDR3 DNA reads TGTGCCAGCATTCCCCTCCGGAGTCTAGCGGGAGAGAGGGAGCTGTTTTTT.

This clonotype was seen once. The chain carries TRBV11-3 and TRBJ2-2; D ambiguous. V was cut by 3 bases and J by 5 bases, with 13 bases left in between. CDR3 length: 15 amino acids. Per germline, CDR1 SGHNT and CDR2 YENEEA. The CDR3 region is CASSFLDGNTGELFF. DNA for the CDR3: TGTGCCAGCAGCTTCCTCGACGGAAATACCGGGGAGCTGTTTTTT.

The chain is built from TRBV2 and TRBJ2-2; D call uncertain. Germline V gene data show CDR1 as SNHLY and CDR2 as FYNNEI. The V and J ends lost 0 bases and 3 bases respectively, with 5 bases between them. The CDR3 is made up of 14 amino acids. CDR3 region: CASSEATHTGELFF. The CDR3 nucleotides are TGTGCCAGCAGTGAAGCGACCCACACCGGGGAGCTGTTTTTT.

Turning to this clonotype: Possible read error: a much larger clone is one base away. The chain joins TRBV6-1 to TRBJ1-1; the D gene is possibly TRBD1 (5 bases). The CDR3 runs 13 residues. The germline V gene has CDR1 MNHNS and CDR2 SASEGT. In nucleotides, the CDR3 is TGTGCCAGCAATGAAAGGCGGGGGGCTGAAGCTTTCTTT. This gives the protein CASNERRGAEAFF.

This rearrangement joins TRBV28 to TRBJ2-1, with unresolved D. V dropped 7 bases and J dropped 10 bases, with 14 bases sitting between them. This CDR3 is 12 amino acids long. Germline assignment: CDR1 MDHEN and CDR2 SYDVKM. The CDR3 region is CASKLLLGEQFF. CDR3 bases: TGTGCCAGCAAACTCCTGTTGGGGGAGCAGTTCTTC.

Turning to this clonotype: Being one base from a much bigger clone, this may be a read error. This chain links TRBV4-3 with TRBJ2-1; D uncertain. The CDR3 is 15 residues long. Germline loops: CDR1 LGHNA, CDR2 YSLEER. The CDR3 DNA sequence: TGCGCCAGCGGCCAAGTCTCTAACTCCCGTGAGAAGCAGTTCTTC. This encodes CASGQVSNSREKQFF.

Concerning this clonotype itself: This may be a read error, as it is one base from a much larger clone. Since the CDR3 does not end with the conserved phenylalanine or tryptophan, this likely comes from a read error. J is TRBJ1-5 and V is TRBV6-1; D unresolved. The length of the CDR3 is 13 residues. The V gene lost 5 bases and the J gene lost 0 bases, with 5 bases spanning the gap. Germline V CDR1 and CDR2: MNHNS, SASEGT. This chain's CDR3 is CASSPYSNQPQHS. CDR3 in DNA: TGTGCCAGCAGTCCTTATAGCAATCAGCCCCAGCATTCT.

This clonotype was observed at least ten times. In DNA, the CDR3 is TGTGCCAGCAGCTTACGGGACCCCAGTATCCCAGATACGCAGTATTTT. Amino acids: CASSLRDPSIPDTQYF. The V call is TRBV11-1, the J call TRBJ2-3; D assignment may be TRBD1 or TRBD2 (5 bases each). The germline V gene has CDR1 SGHAT and CDR2 FQDESV (reference sequence). The V gene lost 2 bases and the J gene lost 4 bases, with 16 bases spanning the gap. The CDR3 sequence is 16 residues long. The variable domain in full, with the rest retrieved from reference TRBV11-1 and TRBJ2-3, is EAEVAQSPRYKITEKSQAVAFWCDPISGHATLYWYRQILGQGPELLVQFQDESVVDDSQLPKDRFSAERLKGVDSTLKIQPAELGDSAMYLCASSLRDPSIPDTQYFGPGTRLTVL.

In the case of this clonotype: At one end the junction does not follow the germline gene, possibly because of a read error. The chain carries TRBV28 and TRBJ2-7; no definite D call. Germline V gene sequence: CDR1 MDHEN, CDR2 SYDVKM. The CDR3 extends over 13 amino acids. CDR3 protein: CAGSGYLTYEQYF. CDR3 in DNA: TGTGCCGGCAGTGGGTACCTGACCTACGAGCAGTACTTC.

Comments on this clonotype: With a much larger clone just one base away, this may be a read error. CDR3 region: CNVDTGSSGGNTIYF. For the CDR3, the DNA is TGCAACGTTGATACGGGCTCTTCGGGTGGAAACACCATATATTTT. The V gene is TRBV29-1, the J gene TRBJ1-3; D remains ambiguous. From germline, CDR1 is SQVTM and CDR2 ANQGSEA. This CDR3 has 15 amino acids.

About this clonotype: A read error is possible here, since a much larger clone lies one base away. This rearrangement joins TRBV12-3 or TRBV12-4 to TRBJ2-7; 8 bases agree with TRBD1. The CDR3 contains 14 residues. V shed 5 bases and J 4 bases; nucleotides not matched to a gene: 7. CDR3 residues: CASSRQGTVYEQYF. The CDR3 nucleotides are TGTGCCAGCAGTCGACAGGGGACAGTGTACGAGCAGTACTTC.

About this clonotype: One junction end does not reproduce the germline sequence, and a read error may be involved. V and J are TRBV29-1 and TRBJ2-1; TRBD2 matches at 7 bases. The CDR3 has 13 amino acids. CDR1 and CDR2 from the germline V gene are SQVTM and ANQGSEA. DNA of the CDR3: TGCAGCGCTGTAGGGCTAGCGGACAATGAGCAGCTCTTC. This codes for CSAVGLADNEQLF.

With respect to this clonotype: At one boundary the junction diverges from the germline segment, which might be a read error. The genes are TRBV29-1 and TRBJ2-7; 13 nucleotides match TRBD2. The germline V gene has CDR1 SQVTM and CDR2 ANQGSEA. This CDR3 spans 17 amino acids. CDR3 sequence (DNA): TGCAGTGTTTCTAGACGGACTAGCGGGGGAAGCTCCTACAAGCAGTACTTC. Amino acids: CSVSRRTSGGSSYKQYF.

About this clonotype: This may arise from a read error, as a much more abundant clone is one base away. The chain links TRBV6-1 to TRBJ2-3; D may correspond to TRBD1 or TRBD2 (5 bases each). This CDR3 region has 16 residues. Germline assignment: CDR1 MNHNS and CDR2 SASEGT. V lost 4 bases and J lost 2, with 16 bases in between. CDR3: CASSVIGGHYTDTQYF. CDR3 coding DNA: TGTGCCAGCAGTGTAATAGGAGGACACTACACAGATACGCAGTATTTT.

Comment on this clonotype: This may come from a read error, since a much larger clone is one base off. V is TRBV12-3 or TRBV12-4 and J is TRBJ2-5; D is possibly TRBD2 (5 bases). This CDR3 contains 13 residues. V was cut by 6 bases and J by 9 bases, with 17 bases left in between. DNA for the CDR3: TGTGCCAGCAGCACCACTAACGGGATGGCCCAGTACTTC. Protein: CASSTTNGMAQYF.

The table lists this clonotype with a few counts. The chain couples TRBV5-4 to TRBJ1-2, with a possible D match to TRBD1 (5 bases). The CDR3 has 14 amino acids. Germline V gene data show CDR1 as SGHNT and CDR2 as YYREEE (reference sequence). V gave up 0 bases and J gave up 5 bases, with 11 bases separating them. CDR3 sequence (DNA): TGTGCCAGCAGCTTGGATGTGGGGGGATATGGCTACACCTTC. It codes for CASSLDVGGYGYTF.

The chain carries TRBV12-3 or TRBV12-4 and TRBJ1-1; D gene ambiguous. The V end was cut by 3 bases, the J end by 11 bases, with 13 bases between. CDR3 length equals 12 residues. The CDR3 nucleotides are TGTGCCAGCAGTTTGAGAAGGACTGGCGCTTTCTTT. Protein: CASSLRRTGAFF.

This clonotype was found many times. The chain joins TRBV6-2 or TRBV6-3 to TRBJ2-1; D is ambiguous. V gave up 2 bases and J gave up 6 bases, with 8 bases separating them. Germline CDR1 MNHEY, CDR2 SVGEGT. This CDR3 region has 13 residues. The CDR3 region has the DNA TGTGCCAGCAGTTACCGGCCTGGCAATGAGCAGTTCTTC. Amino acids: CASSYRPGNEQFF.

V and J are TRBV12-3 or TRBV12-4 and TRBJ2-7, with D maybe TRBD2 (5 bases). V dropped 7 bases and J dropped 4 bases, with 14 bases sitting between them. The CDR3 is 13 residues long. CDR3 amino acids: CASNRGRYYEQYF. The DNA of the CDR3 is TGTGCCAGCAACCGGGGTCGGTATTACGAGCAGTACTTC.

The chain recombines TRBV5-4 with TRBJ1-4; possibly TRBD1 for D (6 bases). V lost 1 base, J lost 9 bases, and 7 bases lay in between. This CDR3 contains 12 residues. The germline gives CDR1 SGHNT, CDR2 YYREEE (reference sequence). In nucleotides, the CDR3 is TGTGCCAGCAGCTTGAGGGGGAAAAAACTGTTTTTT. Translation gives CASSLRGKKLFF.

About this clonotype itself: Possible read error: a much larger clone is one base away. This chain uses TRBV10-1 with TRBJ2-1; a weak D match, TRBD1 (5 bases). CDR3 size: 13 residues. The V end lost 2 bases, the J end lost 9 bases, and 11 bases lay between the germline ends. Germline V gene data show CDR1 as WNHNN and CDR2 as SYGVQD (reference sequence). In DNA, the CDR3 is TGCGCCAGCAGTGAGCCCGACAGAACTGAGCAGTTCTTC. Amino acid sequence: CASSEPDRTEQFF.

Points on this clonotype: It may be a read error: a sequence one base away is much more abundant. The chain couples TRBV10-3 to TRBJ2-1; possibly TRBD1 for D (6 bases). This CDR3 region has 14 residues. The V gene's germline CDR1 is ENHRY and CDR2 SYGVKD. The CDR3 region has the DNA TGTGCCATCAGTGGGGACAACTCCTACGATGAGCAGTTCTTC. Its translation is CAISGDNSYDEQFF.

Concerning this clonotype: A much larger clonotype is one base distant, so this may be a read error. The CDR3 here is CASRLAGGVISDTQYF. The CDR3 DNA reads as TGCGCCAGCAGACTAGCGGGAGGGGTAATCTCAGATACGCAGTATTTT. This rearrangement joins TRBV5-1 to TRBJ2-3, with 13 bases that match TRBD2. The CDR3 runs to 16 residues. Germline-derived CDR1 and CDR2 are SGHRS and YFSETQ. Trimming removed 5 bases from V and 4 bases from J; junction bases left unmatched: 7.

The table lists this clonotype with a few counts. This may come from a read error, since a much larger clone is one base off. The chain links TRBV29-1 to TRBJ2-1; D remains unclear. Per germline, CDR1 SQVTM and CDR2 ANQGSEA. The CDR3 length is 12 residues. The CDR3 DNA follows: TGCAGCGTTGGAGAGGTATACAATGAGCAGTCCTTC. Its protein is CSVGEVYNEQSF.

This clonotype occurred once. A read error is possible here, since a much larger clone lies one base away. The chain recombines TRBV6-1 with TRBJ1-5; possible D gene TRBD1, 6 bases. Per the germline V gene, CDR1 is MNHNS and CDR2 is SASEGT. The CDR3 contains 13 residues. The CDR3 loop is CASSEDREQPQRF. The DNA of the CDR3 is TGTGCCAGCAGTGAAGACAGGGAACAGCCCCAGCGTTTT.

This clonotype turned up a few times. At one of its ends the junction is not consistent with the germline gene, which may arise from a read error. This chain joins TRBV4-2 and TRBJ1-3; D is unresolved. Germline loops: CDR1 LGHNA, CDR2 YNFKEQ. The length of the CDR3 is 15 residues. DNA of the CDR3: TGTACCAGCAGCCAAGAGGGCAGCTCTGGAAACACCATATATTTT. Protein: CTSSQEGSSGNTIYF.

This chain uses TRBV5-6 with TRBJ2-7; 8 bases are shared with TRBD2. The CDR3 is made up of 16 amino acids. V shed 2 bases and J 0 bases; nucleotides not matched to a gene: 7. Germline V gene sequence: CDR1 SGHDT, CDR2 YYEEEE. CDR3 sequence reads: CASSFLGLESSYEQYF. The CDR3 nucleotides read TGTGCCAGCAGCTTCCTGGGACTAGAGAGCTCCTACGAGCAGTACTTC.

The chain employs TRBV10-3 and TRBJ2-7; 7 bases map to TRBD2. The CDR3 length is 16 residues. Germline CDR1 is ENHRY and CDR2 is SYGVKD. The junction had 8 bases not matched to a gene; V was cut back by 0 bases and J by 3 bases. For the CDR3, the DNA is TGTGCCATCAGTGAGTCAGGGAGGGGATCGGTCTACGAGCAGTACTTC. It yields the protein CAISESGRGSVYEQYF.

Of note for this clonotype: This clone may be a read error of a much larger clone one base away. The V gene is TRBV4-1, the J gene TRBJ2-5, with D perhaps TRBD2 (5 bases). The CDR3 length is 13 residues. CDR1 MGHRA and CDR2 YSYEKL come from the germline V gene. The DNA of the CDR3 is TGCGCCACGGGCCTAACTTTGGGAGAGACCCAGCACTTC. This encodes CATGLTLGETQHF.

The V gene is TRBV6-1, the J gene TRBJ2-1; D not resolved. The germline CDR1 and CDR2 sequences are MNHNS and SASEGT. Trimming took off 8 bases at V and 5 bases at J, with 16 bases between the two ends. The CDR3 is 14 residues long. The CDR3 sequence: CASCASSFHNEQFF. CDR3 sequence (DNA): TGTGCCAGCTGTGCTAGTAGCTTCCACAATGAGCAGTTCTTC.

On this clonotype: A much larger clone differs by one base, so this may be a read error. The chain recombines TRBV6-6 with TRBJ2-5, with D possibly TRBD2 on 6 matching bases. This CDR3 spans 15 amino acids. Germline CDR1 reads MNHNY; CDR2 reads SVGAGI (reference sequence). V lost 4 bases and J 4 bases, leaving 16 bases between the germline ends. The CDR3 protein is CASSSQEGWGETQYF. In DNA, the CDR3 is TGTGCCAGCAGTTCACAGGAGGGCTGGGGAGAGACCCAGTACTTC.

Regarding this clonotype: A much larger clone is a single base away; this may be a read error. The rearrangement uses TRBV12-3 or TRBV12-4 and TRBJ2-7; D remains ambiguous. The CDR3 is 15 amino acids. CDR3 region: CASGLVERLTSEQYF. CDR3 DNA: TGTGCTAGTGGTTTGGTAGAACGACTCACCAGCGAGCAGTACTTC.